The 18 T cell receptor beta chains presented below share a single source sample, sequenced in a study of blood T cell repertoires in COVID-19. Profiling relied on immunoSEQ multiplex PCR, and the TCRdb table lists in-frame clones only, not all of them. Of around 100,000 clones in the sample, 80% were seen once. Sequencing was performed on peripheral blood. The receptors here all came from a woman in her sixties or seventies with acute or convalescent COVID-19.

The chain employs TRBV28 and TRBJ2-4, with TRBD1 matching over 9 bases. The J segment lost 1 base and the V segment lost 5 bases, leaving 6 bases of the junction unmatched. The germline CDR1 and CDR2 sequences are MDHEN and SYDVKM. The CDR3 runs 16 residues. The CDR3 region has the DNA TGTGCCAGCAGTCTCACGACAGGGGGTGCCAAAAACATTCAGTACTTC. Translation gives CASSLTTGGAKNIQYF.

This chain connects TRBV3-1 (or the pseudogene TRBV3-2) to TRBJ1-1; 7 positions match TRBD1. Germline V gene sequence: CDR1 LGHDT, CDR2 YNNKEL (reference sequence). CDR3 length equals 15 residues. J gave up 0 bases and V 4 bases, and 5 bases lay outside the gene matches. The CDR3 region is CASSPWGTVNTEAFF. CDR3 DNA: TGTGCCAGCAGCCCCTGGGGGACAGTGAACACTGAAGCTTTCTTT.

The chain joins TRBV6-5 to TRBJ2-5, with D perhaps TRBD1 (5 bases). Germline lookup yields CDR1 MNHEY and CDR2 SVGAGI. Trimming shortened V by 5 bases and J by 7 bases, and 11 bases separated the two germline ends. This CDR3 comprises 12 residues. Here the CDR3 DNA reads TGTGCCAGCAGTCCCCCCCAGGGGACCCAGTACTTC. Protein sequence: CASSPPQGTQYF.

This clone appeared a few times. V gene TRBV21-1 combines with J gene TRBJ2-5; the table's D gene call, TRBD2, was not cross checked with the DNA. TRBV21-1 has pseudogene status. There are 14 residues in the CDR3. The CDR3 region is CASSNWTSRETQYF. In DNA form, the CDR3 reads TGTGCCAGCAGCAACTGGACTAGCCGGGAGACCCAGTACTTC.

This clone came up a few times. The chain uses TRBV14 and TRBJ1-1, with D maybe TRBD1 (6 bases). Germline V gene sequence: CDR1 SGHDN, CDR2 FVKESK. Trimming cost V 1 base and J 5 bases, with 20 bases left between them. The CDR3 extends over 17 amino acids. DNA for the CDR3: TGTGCCAGCAGCCAAGCCGGCTCCAAGACAGGAAAAACTGAAGCTTTCTTT. This codes for CASSQAGSKTGKTEAFF.

The chain uses TRBV7-8 and TRBJ1-5; D perhaps matches TRBD1 (5 bases). CDR1 and CDR2 (germline): SGHVS, FQNEAQ. The CDR3 consists of 15 residues. Trimming shortened V by 5 bases and J by 3 bases, and 14 bases separated the two germline ends. CDR3 residues: CASSPLRQSNQPQHF. The CDR3 DNA reads as TGTGCCAGCAGCCCCCTTAGACAGTCCAATCAGCCCCAGCATTTT. Filled out from reference TRBV7-8 and TRBJ1-5, the complete variable domain reads GAGVSQSPRYKVAKRGQDVALRCDPISGHVSLFWYQQALGQGPEFLTYFQNEAQLDKSGLPSDRFFAERPEGSVSTLKIQRTQQEDSAVYLCASSPLRQSNQPQHFGDGTRLSIL.

The chain recombines TRBV28 with TRBJ2-2, with D unresolved. CDR1 and CDR2 (germline): MDHEN, SYDVKM. CDR3 length: 13 residues. V was clipped by 2 bases and J by 3 bases, with 4 bases between them. This chain's CDR3 is CASSLLYTGELFF. The CDR3 DNA follows: TGTGCCAGCAGTTTACTGTACACCGGGGAGCTGTTTTTT. Complete variable domain (other parts from reference TRBV28 and TRBJ2-2): DVKVTQSSRYLVKRTGEKVFLECVQDMDHENMFWYRQDPGLGLRLIYFSYDVKMKEKGDIPEGYSVSREKKERFSLILESASTNQTSMYLCASSLLYTGELFFGEGSRLTVL.

The DNA of the CDR3 is TGTGCCAGCAGTGAAGCGCCCGGGACAACTAAAGGCTATGGCTACACCTTC. It codes for CASSEAPGTTKGYGYTF. This chain connects TRBV6-1 to TRBJ1-2; D might be TRBD1 (6 bases). The ends were cut back, 0 bases at V and 4 bases at J, with 18 bases in the middle. This CDR3 comprises 17 residues. The germline V gene encodes CDR1 MNHNS and CDR2 SASEGT.

A single count supports this clone. The chain recombines TRBV28 with TRBJ2-5, with 7 nucleotides matching TRBD1. This CDR3 contains 15 residues. Germline V gives CDR1 MDHEN, CDR2 SYDVKM. The junction had 10 bases not matched to a gene; V was cut back by 5 bases and J by 4 bases. This CDR3 reads CASSIIGTARETQYF. CDR3 DNA sequence: TGTGCCAGCAGTATAATAGGGACAGCAAGAGAGACCCAGTACTTC.

The chain combines TRBV9 with TRBJ2-7; 7 bases agree with TRBD2. Looked up from germline, CDR1 is SGDLS and CDR2 is YYNGEE. The CDR3 loop spans 16 amino acids. Germline trimming cut 0 bases from V and 5 bases from J; bases unmatched to any gene: 11. The CDR3 DNA is TGTGCCAGCAGCGTAGGGTCCGGGGGGTACTTCGACGAGCAGTACTTC. Translating gives CASSVGSGGYFDEQYF.

This clone was detected once. The genes are TRBV18 and TRBJ2-1; 7 nucleotides align to TRBD1. Germline-derived CDR1 and CDR2 are KGHSH and LQKENI. J gave up 7 bases and V 0 bases, and 12 bases lay outside the gene matches. The CDR3 runs to 17 residues. Written as DNA, the CDR3 is TGTGCCAGCTCACCACCAACCCGACAGGGTGGCTGGAATGAGCAGTTCTTC. Its protein is CASSPPTRQGGWNEQFF.

The genes are TRBV30 and TRBJ1-6, with no clear D. V lost 0 bases, J lost 2 bases, and 8 bases lay in between. Per germline, CDR1 GTSNPN and CDR2 SVGIG (reference sequence). This CDR3 has 15 residues. The CDR3 protein is CAWSVQSTYNSPLHF. The CDR3 coding sequence is TGTGCCTGGAGTGTACAGAGCACCTATAATTCACCCCTCCACTTT.

The gene calls are TRBV5-6 and TRBJ2-1, with 9 bases that match TRBD2. J lost 7 bases, V lost 5 bases, and 10 bases had no gene match. This CDR3 is 15 amino acids long. The germline gives CDR1 SGHDT, CDR2 YYEEEE. This CDR3 reads CASRGFLAGFNEQFF. Written as DNA, the CDR3 is TGTGCCAGCAGGGGCTTTCTAGCGGGGTTTAATGAGCAGTTCTTC.

This chain connects TRBV29-1 to TRBJ1-5; the D is unclear. The V and J ends lost 4 bases and 2 bases respectively, with 9 bases between them. Germline V gene lookup returns CDR1 SQVTM and CDR2 ANQGSEA. The CDR3 has 13 amino acids. In nucleotides, the CDR3 is TGCAGCGTTGTTGTCGGTCGCAATCAGCCCCAGCATTTT. Translating it yields CSVVVGRNQPQHF. The full variable domain, completed using reference TRBV29-1 and TRBJ1-5, is SAVISQKPSRDICQRGTSLTIQCQVDSQVTMMFWYRQQPGQSLTLIATANQGSEATYESGFVIDKFPISRPNLTFSTLTVSNMSPEDSSIYLCSVVVGRNQPQHFGDGTRLSIL.

This chain links TRBV3-1 (or the pseudogene TRBV3-2) with TRBJ2-2; 8 bases line up with TRBD1. This CDR3 spans 15 amino acids. With 4 bases clipped from V and 6 bases from J, the junction kept 7 bases outside the gene matches. Germline lookup yields CDR1 LGHDT and CDR2 YNNKEL (reference sequence). The DNA of the CDR3 is TGTGCCAGCAGCCCATTTGGACAGGGATCCGGGGAGCTGTTTTTT. Translation gives CASSPFGQGSGELFF.

The V and J genes are TRBV6-5 and TRBJ1-2, with D uncertain. The V end lost 5 bases, the J end lost 0 bases, and 10 bases lay between the germline ends. There are 14 residues in the CDR3. The germline V gene has CDR1 MNHEY and CDR2 SVGAGI. This CDR3 reads CASSLEGSNYGYTF. For the CDR3, the DNA is TGTGCCAGCAGTCTCGAGGGCTCTAACTATGGCTACACCTTC.

The chain uses TRBV6-1 and TRBJ2-5; the D is unclear. The CDR3 length is 14 residues. V was trimmed by 3 bases and J by 1 base, leaving 9 bases between them. CDR1 MNHNS and CDR2 SASEGT come from the germline V gene. The CDR3 nucleotides are TGTGCCAGCAGTGACGGTGGAGTCCAAGAGACCCAGTACTTC. Amino acid sequence: CASSDGGVQETQYF.

The genes are TRBV9 and TRBJ1-2; a possible D gene is TRBD1 (6 bases). The germline gives CDR1 SGDLS, CDR2 YYNGEE. With 0 bases removed from V and 4 bases from J, the gap between germline ends came to 10 bases. The CDR3 has 14 residues. CDR3 bases: TGTGCCAGCAGCGTAGGGACAGACTCCTATGGCTACACCTTC. It is translated as CASSVGTDSYGYTF. The full variable domain, with the rest looked up from reference TRBV9 and TRBJ1-2, is DSGVTQTPKHLITATGQRVTLRCSPRSGDLSVYWYQQSLDQGLQFLIQYYNGEERAKGNILERFSAQQFPDLHSELNLSSLELGDSALYFCASSVGTDSYGYTFGSGTRLTVV.